The clone carrying this T cell receptor (beta chain) was counted a few times. Its antigen remains unidentified. The sample originates from a study of PD-1 blockade in classical Hodgkin lymphoma. Study conclusions and caveats: By cycle point C4D1, TCR diversity had risen significantly in CD4+ cells (but not CD8+ cells). When nivolumab was started under 1 year after ASCT, patients were excluded. Relapsed/refractory patients reportedly had lower baseline diversity than newly diagnosed patients.

Sequenced by immunoSEQ multiplex PCR; TCRdb stores in-frame clones only, minus some. The data show over 25,000 clones, around 84% seen once. All trial patients relapsed after autologous stem cell transplantation. The CDR3 covers 13 residues. CDR1 is SGHTA and CDR2 is FQGNSA in the germline V gene. V was pared by 2 bases and J by 8 bases, with 12 bases between. The chain employs TRBV7-2 and TRBJ1-2; D is undetermined. Specimen: peripheral blood mononuclear cells (PBMCs), collected before the second cycle of nivolumab. The origin of this receptor is a human donor with classical Hodgkin lymphoma. CDR3 loop: CASSLNSARGYTF. In DNA, the CDR3 is TGTGCCAGCAGCTTAAATTCCGCGCGGGGCTACACCTTC.